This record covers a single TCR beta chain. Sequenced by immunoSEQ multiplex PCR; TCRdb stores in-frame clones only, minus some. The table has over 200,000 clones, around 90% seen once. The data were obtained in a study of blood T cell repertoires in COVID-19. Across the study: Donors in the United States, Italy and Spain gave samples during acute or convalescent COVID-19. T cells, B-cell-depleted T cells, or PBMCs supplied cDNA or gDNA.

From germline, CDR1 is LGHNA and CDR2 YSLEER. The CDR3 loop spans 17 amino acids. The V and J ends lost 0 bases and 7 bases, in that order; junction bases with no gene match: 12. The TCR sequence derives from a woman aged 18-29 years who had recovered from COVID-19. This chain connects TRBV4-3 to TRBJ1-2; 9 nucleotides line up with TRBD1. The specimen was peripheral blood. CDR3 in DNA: TGCGCCAGCAGCCAAGATCTCGCCTGGGACAGGGAGGTTGGCTACACCTTC. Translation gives CASSQDLAWDREVGYTF.